The TCR beta chain described here comes from a study of T-cell reconstitution after alpha-beta-depleted transplantation in children. In its sample, this clonotype was seen many times. Its antigen is undetermined. Points from the study as a whole: Where alpha-beta T cells came from about two months after transplant was reportedly several hundred expanded graft clones.

The CDR3 runs 17 residues. Trimming took 3 bases from V and 1 from J; bases not matched to a gene: 7. Per the germline V gene, CDR1 is MDHEN and CDR2 is SYDVKM. Preparation of the TCRbeta library involved a method that used unique molecular identifiers. TCRdb re-called the PCR reads with MiXCR, one entry per CDR3 protein. Among about 590,000 distinct CDR3 sequences listed, approximately 13% were seen once. This specimen consisted of PBMCs, mostly from graft donor cells, obtained 360 days after TCRalphabeta/CD19-depleted stem cell transplant. The V call is TRBV28, the J call TRBJ2-2, with TRBD2 matching over 8 bases. The TCR comes from a male patient younger than 18 who had a stem cell transplant for acute myeloid leukemia, so the T cells may come from the graft donor. This CDR3 reads CASSFPTGLGNTGELFF. DNA of the CDR3: TGTGCCAGCAGTTTCCCGACGGGACTAGGGAACACCGGGGAGCTGTTTTTT.